This T cell receptor beta chain is from a study of hypomethylating agent response in myelodysplastic syndrome. Assay used: immunoSEQ multiplex PCR; TCRdb lists only in-frame clones, some missing. The sample lists 2,500 to 3,000 clones, roughly 84% occurring once. The CDR3 runs 17 residues. Germline assignment: CDR1 SEHNR and CDR2 FQNEAQ (reference sequence). V dropped 4 bases and J dropped 5; count of bases not matched to a gene: 16. This clone came up once. Its antigen is undetermined. General observations from the study: Responders gained more novel clonotypes; non-responders had more contracted clonotypes after treatment.

The sequences come from bone marrow, collected before or after starting hypomethylating agent treatment for myelodysplastic syndrome (not recorded which). The chain employs TRBV7-9 and TRBJ2-5; the match to TRBD2 covers 7 bases. This clonotype was obtained from a human donor with myelodysplastic syndrome. CDR3 nucleotide sequence: TGTGCCAGCAGCTCGTTCTCTGGCGGGGGTTTGCGGGAGACCCAGTACTTC. Its protein is CASSSFSGGGLRETQYF.